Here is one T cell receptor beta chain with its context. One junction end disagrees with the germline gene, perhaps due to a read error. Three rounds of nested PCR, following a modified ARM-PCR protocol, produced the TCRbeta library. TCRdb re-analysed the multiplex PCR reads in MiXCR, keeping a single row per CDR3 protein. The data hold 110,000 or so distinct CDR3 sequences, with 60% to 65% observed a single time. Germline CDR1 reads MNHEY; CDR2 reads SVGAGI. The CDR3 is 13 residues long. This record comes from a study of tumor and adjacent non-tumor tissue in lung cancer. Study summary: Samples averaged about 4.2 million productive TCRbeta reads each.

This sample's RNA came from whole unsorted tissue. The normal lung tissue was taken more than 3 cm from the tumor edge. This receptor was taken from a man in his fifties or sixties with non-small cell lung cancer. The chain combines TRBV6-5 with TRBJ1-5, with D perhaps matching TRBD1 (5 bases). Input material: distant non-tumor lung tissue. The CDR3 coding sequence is TGTGCCACAGGAGGGACCAGCAATCAGCCCCGGCATTTT. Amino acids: CATGGTSNQPRHF.